These 14 T cell receptor beta chains were all obtained from the same sample, sequenced in a study of CD8+CD57+ T cells in acquired aplastic anemia. Before being chosen for sequencing, patients had shown CD8+CD57+ cell expansion by flow cytometry. Both TCR beta VDJ combination and CDR3 sequence profiling were carried out. Genomic DNA was the template for this profiling. TCRdb passed the reads through MiXCR, listing each CDR3 protein once. This table holds about 200,000 distinct CDR3 sequences, approximately 65% found once. The specimen sequenced was sorted CD4+, CD8+, or CD8+CD57+ T cells (not recorded which) from PBMCs. These receptors originate from a human donor with aplastic anemia.

This clonotype was seen only a few times. The genes are TRBV7-8 and TRBJ1-5; D might be TRBD1 (5 bases). With 0 bases removed from V and 1 base from J, the gap between germline ends came to 13 bases. The germline V gene has CDR1 SGHVS and CDR2 FQNEAQ. The CDR3 has 17 residues. The CDR3 DNA sequence: TGTGCCAGCAGCTTAGCGTCGGGACCCGGGAGCAATCAGCCCCAGCATTTT. Amino acid sequence: CASSLASGPGSNQPQHF.

The chain couples TRBV2 to TRBJ1-5, with D unresolved. CDR1 is SNHLY, CDR2 FYNNEI, per germline. This CDR3 has 14 residues. The V end was cut by 8 bases, the J end by 1 base, with 12 bases between. The CDR3 DNA reads TGTGCCAGCGGACTGGAAGGCAGCAATCAGCCCCAGCATTTT. Translation gives CASGLEGSNQPQHF.

As for this clonotype: The CDR3 carries no conserved terminal phenylalanine or tryptophan, so it likely arises from a read error. This rearrangement joins TRBV20-1 to TRBJ2-5; 10 bases fit TRBD2. The CDR3 sequence is 13 residues long. The germline gives CDR1 DFQATT, CDR2 SNEGSKA (reference sequence). The V gene end was trimmed by 6 bases and the J gene end by 5 bases; junction bases not matched to a gene: 6. The CDR3 loop is CSAPSGREETQYS. The CDR3, as DNA: TGCAGTGCCCCTAGCGGGAGAGAGGAGACCCAGTACTCC.

This clonotype has a handful of counts. V is TRBV10-3 and J is TRBJ1-1; the D is unclear. The germline V gene has CDR1 ENHRY and CDR2 SYGVKD. This CDR3 is 15 amino acids long. The V end was cut by 3 bases, the J end by 0 bases, with 11 bases between. In DNA, the CDR3 is TGTGCCATCAGTGAAAGTCAGATAATGAACACTGAAGCTTTCTTT. Translating it yields CAISESQIMNTEAFF.

This clonotype showed up just once. The CDR3 is CASSLLREGLYEQYF. Here the CDR3 DNA reads TGTGCCAGCAGCTTATTACGGGAGGGATTGTACGAGCAGTACTTC. The chain links TRBV7-9 to TRBJ2-7; 8 bases match TRBD2. V shed 2 bases and J 4 bases; nucleotides not matched to a gene: 7. Germline CDR1 and CDR2: SEHNR and FQNEAQ (reference sequence). This CDR3 contains 15 residues.

V is TRBV29-1 and J is TRBJ2-1; 8 nucleotides line up with TRBD1. The trim removed 7 bases at V and 7 bases at J, leaving 3 bases unmatched. The germline CDR1 and CDR2 sequences are SQVTM and ANQGSEA. This CDR3 is built from 11 residues. CDR3 residues: CSGRQGNEQFF. Written as DNA, the CDR3 is TGCAGCGGTAGACAGGGGAATGAGCAGTTCTTC.

The chain links TRBV25-1 to TRBJ1-1, with D uncertain. This CDR3 spans 14 amino acids. Trimming removed 5 bases from V and 4 bases from J, with 14 bases in between. The V gene's germline CDR1 is MGHDK and CDR2 SYGVNS. CDR3 in amino acids: CASSPAGRGTEAFF. CDR3 bases: TGTGCCAGCAGTCCGGCCGGGAGAGGCACTGAAGCTTTCTTT.

J is TRBJ2-7 and V is TRBV6-6, with 9 positions matching TRBD2. Losses at the gene ends were 6 bases for V and 2 bases for J; bases not matched to a gene: 8. The CDR3 is made up of 15 amino acids. Germline-derived CDR1 and CDR2 are MNHNY and SVGAGI (reference sequence). Here the CDR3 reads CASSREREATYEQYF. CDR3 DNA sequence: TGTGCCAGCAGCCGGGAGCGGGAGGCGACCTACGAGCAGTACTTC.

This clonotype was counted only a few times. The V call is TRBV2, the J call TRBJ2-7, with 9 nucleotides matching TRBD2. V was pared by 7 bases and J by 0 bases, with 1 base of the junction left unmatched. The CDR3 contains 13 residues. Per germline, CDR1 SNHLY and CDR2 FYNNEI. CDR3 sequence reads: CASKGLASYEQYF. Here the CDR3 DNA reads TGTGCCAGCAAGGGACTAGCCTCCTACGAGCAGTACTTC.

The J gene is TRBJ2-5, the V gene TRBV2, with D uncertain. CDR3 length: 10 residues. V was cut by 1 base and J by 6 bases, with 0 bases left in between. Germline CDR1 is SNHLY and CDR2 is FYNNEI. CDR3 amino acids: CASSEETQYF. DNA of the CDR3: TGTGCCAGCAGTGAAGAGACCCAGTACTTC. The full variable domain, with the rest looked up from reference TRBV2 and TRBJ2-5, is EPEVTQTPSHQVTQMGQEVILRCVPISNHLYFYWYRQILGQKVEFLVSFYNNEISEKSEIFDDQFSVERPDGSNFTLKIRSTKLEDSAMYFCASSEETQYFGPGTRLLVL.

The rearrangement links TRBV12-3 or TRBV12-4 to TRBJ1-5; D may be TRBD1 (5 bases). The CDR3 length is 15 residues. Trimming took 4 bases from V and 5 from J, leaving 15 bases between them. The CDR3 sequence is CASSSIGTGYQPQHF. The CDR3 DNA reads as TGTGCCAGCAGTTCTATAGGGACCGGTTATCAGCCCCAGCATTTT.

V gene TRBV9 combines with J gene TRBJ1-1, with 11 bases lining up with TRBD1. Germline-derived CDR1 and CDR2 are SGDLS and YYNGEE. The CDR3 covers 14 residues. V lost 1 base, J lost 7 bases, and 3 bases stayed unmatched. The DNA for the CDR3 is TGTGCCAGCAGCGTAATCGGGACAGGGGGTGAAGCTTTCTTT. Protein: CASSVIGTGGEAFF.

This clonotype was detected many times. J is TRBJ2-7 and V is TRBV12-3 or TRBV12-4, with 8 bases lining up with TRBD2. V trimming: 7 bases; J trimming: 1 base; junction bases outside the gene matches: 12. The CDR3 is 16 residues long. For the CDR3, the DNA is TGTGCCAGCACGCGCGGGAGGTACCCTAATTCCTACGAGCAGTACTTC. Translating gives CASTRGRYPNSYEQYF.

This rearrangement joins TRBV2 to TRBJ2-7; D possibly corresponds to TRBD1 (6 bases). Germline CDR1 and CDR2: SNHLY and FYNNEI. Trimming stripped 7 bases from V and 0 bases from J, with 13 bases between. This CDR3 contains 14 residues. CDR3 bases: TGTGCCAGCACCCGGACAGATAGCTCCTACGAGCAGTACTTC. Translation: CASTRTDSSYEQYF.